Listed below are T cell receptor beta chains from one sample, sequenced in a study of cytomegalovirus exposure and HLA in healthy donors. Assay: immunoSEQ multiplex PCR; the TCRdb copy retains only in-frame clones and omits some. This table holds tens of thousands of clones, 79% found once. The sequenced sample was PBMCs. The source is a woman between 35 and 50 years old in good health and CMV-seropositive. The conserved cysteine and the conserved F or W are not part of the CDR3 here. Fields, in order: V gene, CDR3 protein.

>TRBV5-1
ASSRGTGGNSPLH
>TRBV28
ASSLYQGGTDTQY
>TRBV6-1
ASSGQTGFANEKLF
>TRBV19
ASTPWGQSSGNTIY
>TRBV5-8
ASSLAGQGRNQPQH
>TRBV27
ASTTASGYEQY
>TRBV7-2
ASSGGGTSGRVIVETQY
>TRBV5-6
ASSLDGGTDTQY
>TRBV2
ASSSEAGGSGH
>TRBV7-2
ASSLRTNTGELF
>TRBV18
ASSPGGANYGYT
>TRBV6-4
ANSDSWTVNSPLH
>TRBV9
ASSLSEGRAPF
>TRBV7-9
ASSAHRGEQY
>TRBV7-6
ASSLVVGGQVNTGELF
>TRBV11-2
ASSPTGDYGYT
>TRBV2
ASSVEPGGYQPQH
>TRBV10-2
ASSVKDGLGTYEQY
>TRBV29-1
SVARTGGLKTQEETQY
>TRBV10-2
ASTRGLGNQPQH
>TRBV11-1
ASSLGVREQY
>TRBV2
ASILRDYNEQF
>TRBV4-2
ASSPGELLTDTQY
>TRBV14
ASSQVAGRAF
>TRBV29-1
SVEDSLVVADTQY
>TRBV5-1
ASSPPDSNEQF
>TRBV13
ASSFSGGTYEQY
>TRBV11-2
ASSLGSGGETQY
>TRBV15
ATSREGGSYEQY
>TRBV6-1
ASWGLAGDYNEQF
>TRBV19
ASSDREGYTEAF
>TRBV7-7
ASSVTGLGEQY
>TRBV2
ASSEVQAGNQPQH
>TRBV19
ASSGGTGALYGYT
>TRBV5-1
ASSLEGQPTYEQY
>TRBV7-9
ASSKDSGGTDIQY
>TRBV30
AWSTGYPLSYEQY
>TRBV2
ASSDYSRNEKLF
>TRBV9
ASSARQRPNTGELF
>TRBV4-2
ASSQPDRVPGELF
>TRBV18
ASRQAGGTEAF
>TRBV7-9
ASSLGDRRNQPQH
>TRBV18
ASSDNKAF
>TRBV18
ASSQGQGDGYT
>TRBV7-6
ASSNRGTDGYT
>TRBV2
ASSIRTSAYNEQF